This T cell receptor beta chain was sequenced in a study of blood T cell repertoires in COVID-19. Study as a whole: Italy, Spain and the United States were the sources of the convalescent and acute COVID-19 samples.

The junction had 4 bases not matched to a gene; V was cut back by 7 bases and J by 4 bases. Germline V gives CDR1 SQVTM, CDR2 ANQGSEA. There are 13 residues in the CDR3. TCRdb's table, derived via immunoSEQ multiplex PCR, lists solely in-frame clones and lacks some. The repertoire holds 150,000 to 200,000 clones, with roughly 90% as singletons. Participant age was roughly 18 to 100 years, and participants resided in roughly 25 US areas. Cohort assignment relied on participant-reported clinical history. The sample taken for sequencing was PBMCs or T cells enriched from blood (not recorded which). This clonotype was obtained from a woman aged 50 to 60 who had recovered from COVID-19. The rearrangement joins TRBV29-1 to TRBJ2-2, with 9 bases aligning to TRBD1. CDR3 sequence (DNA): TGCAGCGCCAGGACAGGGGTCACCGGGGAGCTGTTTTTT. Translating gives CSARTGVTGELFF.